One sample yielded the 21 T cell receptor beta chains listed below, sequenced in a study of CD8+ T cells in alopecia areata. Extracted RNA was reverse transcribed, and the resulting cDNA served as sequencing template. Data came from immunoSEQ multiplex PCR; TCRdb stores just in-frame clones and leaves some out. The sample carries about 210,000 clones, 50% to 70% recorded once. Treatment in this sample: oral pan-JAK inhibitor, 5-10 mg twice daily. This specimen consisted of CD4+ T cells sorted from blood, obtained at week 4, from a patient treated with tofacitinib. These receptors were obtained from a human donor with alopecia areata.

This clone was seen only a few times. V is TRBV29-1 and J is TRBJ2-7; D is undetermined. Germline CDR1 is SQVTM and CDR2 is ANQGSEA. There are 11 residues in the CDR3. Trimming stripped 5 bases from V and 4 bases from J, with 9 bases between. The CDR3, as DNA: TGCAGCGTTACAACAGCGTACGAGCAGTACTTC. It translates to CSVTTAYEQYF.

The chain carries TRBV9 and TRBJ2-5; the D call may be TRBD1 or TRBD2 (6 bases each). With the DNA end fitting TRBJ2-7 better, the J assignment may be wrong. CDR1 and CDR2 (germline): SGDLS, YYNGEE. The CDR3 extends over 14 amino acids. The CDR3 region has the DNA TGTGCCAGCAGCCCGAAACAGGGACTCTACGAGCAGTACTTC. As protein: CASSPKQGLYEQYF.

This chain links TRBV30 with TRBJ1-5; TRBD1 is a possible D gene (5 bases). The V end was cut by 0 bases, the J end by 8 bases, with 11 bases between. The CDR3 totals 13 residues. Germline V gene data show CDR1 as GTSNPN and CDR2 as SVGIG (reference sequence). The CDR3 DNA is TGTGCCTGGAGTGTGGGGGAACGTGAGCCCCAGCATTTT. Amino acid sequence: CAWSVGEREPQHF. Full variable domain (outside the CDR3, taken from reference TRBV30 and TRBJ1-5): SQTIHQWPATLVQPVGSPLSLECTVEGTSNPNLYWYRQAAGRGLQLLFYSVGIGQISSEVPQNLSASRPQDRQFILSSKKLLLSDSGFYLCAWSVGEREPQHFGDGTRLSIL.

Here the CDR3 DNA reads TGTGCCAGCAGATTAGGACAGGGAGGCACCGGGGAGCTGTTTTTT. It specifies CASRLGQGGTGELFF. The rearrangement joins TRBV6-5 to TRBJ2-2, with 8 bases lining up with TRBD1. The CDR3 sequence is 15 residues long. The V segment lost 6 bases and the J segment 4 bases; nucleotides outside the gene matches: 7. CDR1 and CDR2 (germline): MNHEY, SVGAGI.

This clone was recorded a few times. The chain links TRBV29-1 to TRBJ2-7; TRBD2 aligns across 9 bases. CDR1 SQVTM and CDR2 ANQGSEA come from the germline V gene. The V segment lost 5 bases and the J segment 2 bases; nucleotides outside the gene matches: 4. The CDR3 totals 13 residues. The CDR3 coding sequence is TGCAGCGTTAGGCTAGCGGGGACCTACGAGCAGTACTTC. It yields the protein CSVRLAGTYEQYF.

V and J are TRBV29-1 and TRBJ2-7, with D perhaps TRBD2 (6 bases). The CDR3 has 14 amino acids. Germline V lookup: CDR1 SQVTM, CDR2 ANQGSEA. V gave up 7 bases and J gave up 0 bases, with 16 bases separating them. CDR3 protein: CSASARGSSYEQYF. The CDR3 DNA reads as TGCAGCGCTAGCGCAAGGGGAAGCTCCTACGAGCAGTACTTC.

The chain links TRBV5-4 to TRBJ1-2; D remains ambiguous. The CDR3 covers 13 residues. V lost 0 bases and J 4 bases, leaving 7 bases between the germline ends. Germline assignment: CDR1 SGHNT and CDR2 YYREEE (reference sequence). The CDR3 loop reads CASSLAPVYGYTF. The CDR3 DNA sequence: TGTGCCAGCAGCTTGGCCCCAGTCTATGGCTACACCTTC.

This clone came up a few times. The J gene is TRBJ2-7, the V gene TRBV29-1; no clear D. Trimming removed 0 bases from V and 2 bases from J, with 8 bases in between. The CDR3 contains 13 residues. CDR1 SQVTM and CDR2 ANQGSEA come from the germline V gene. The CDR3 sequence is CSVEEEYTYEQYF. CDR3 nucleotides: TGCAGCGTTGAAGAGGAATACACCTACGAGCAGTACTTC.

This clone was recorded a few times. The CDR3 DNA is TGTGCCATCAGTGATGGGTACAGTGGCTACACCTTC. It specifies CAISDGYSGYTF. The gene calls are TRBV10-3 and TRBJ1-2; D is ambiguous. Trimming stripped 3 bases from V and 7 bases from J, with 9 bases between. The CDR3 spans 12 residues. Germline V lookup: CDR1 ENHRY, CDR2 SYGVKD.

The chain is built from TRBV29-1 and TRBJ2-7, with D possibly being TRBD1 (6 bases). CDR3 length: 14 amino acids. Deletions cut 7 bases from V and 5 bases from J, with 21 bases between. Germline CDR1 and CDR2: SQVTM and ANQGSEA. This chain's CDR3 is CSAQRTDGVDEQYF. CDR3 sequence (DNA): TGCAGCGCTCAGAGGACAGATGGAGTTGACGAGCAGTACTTC.

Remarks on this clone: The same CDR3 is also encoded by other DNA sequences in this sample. The CDR3 is CSVGDTGELFF. CDR3 DNA sequence: TGCAGCGTCGGCGACACCGGGGAGCTGTTTTTT. V is TRBV29-1 and J is TRBJ2-2; D gene unclear. V was shortened by 6 bases and J by 3 bases, with 5 bases between the two germline ends. Germline CDR1 is SQVTM and CDR2 is ANQGSEA. The length of the CDR3 is 11 residues.

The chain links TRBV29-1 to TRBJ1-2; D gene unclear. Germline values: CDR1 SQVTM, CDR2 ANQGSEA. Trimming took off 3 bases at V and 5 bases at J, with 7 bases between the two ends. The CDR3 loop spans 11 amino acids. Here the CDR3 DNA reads TGCAGCGTTGAGGCGGCATATGGCTACACCTTC. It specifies CSVEAAYGYTF.

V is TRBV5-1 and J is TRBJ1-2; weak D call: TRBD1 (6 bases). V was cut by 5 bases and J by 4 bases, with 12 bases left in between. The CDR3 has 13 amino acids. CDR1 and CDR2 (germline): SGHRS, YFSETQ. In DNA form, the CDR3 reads TGCGCCAGCAGTCAAGGGACAAGCTATGGCTACACCTTC. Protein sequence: CASSQGTSYGYTF.

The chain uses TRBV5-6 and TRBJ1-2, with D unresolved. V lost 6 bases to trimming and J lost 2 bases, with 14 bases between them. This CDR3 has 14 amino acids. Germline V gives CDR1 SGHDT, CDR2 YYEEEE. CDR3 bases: TGTGCCAGCACCCCGGTCCTGGAAAACTATGGCTACACCTTC. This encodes CASTPVLENYGYTF.

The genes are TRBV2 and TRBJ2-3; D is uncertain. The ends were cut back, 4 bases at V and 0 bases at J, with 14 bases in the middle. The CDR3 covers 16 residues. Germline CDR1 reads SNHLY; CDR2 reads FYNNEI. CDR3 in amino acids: CASSASFTPSTDTQYF. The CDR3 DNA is TGTGCCAGCAGTGCCTCTTTTACCCCTAGCACAGATACGCAGTATTTT.

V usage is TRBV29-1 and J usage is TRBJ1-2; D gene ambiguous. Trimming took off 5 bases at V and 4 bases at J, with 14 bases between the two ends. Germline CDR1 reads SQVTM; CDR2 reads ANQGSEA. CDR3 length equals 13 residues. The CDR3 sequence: CSVLWDAPYGYTF. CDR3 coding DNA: TGCAGCGTTTTGTGGGATGCCCCCTATGGCTACACCTTC. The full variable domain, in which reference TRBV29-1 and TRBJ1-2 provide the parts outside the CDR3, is SAVISQKPSRDICQRGTSLTIQCQVDSQVTMMFWYRQQPGQSLTLIATANQGSEATYESGFVIDKFPISRPNLTFSTLTVSNMSPEDSSIYLCSVLWDAPYGYTFGSGTRLTVV.

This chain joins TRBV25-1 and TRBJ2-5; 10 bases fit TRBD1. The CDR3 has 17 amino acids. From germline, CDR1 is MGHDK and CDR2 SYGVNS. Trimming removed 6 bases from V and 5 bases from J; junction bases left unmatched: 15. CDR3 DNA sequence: TGTGCCAGCAGCGATCAGCGGACAGGGGGGAATTGGGAGACCCAGTACTTC. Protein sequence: CASSDQRTGGNWETQYF.

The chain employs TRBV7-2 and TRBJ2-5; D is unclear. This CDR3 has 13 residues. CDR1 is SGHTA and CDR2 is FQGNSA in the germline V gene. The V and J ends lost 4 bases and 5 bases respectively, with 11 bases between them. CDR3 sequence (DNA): TGTGCCAGCAGCTATTGGAGTGGCGAGACCCAGTACTTC. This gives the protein CASSYWSGETQYF.

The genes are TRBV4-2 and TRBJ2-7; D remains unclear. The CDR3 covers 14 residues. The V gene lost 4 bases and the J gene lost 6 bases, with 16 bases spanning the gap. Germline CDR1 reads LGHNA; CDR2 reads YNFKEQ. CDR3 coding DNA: TGTGCCAGCAGCCCGTGGCAGGCTGGCTCCGAGCAGTACTTC. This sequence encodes CASSPWQAGSEQYF.

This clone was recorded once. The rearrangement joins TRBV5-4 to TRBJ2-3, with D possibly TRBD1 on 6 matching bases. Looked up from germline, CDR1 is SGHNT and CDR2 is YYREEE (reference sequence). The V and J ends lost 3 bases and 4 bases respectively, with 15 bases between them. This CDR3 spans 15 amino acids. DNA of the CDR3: TGTGCCAGCAGCTCCCAAGGTGGGGGCCCAGATACGCAGTATTTT. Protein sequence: CASSSQGGGPDTQYF.

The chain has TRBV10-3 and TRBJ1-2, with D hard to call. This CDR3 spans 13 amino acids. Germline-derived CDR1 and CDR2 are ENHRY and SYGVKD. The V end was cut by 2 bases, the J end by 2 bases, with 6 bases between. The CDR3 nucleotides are TGTGCCATCAGTGAGACGGTAAACTATGGCTACACCTTC. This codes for CAISETVNYGYTF.